This paragraph reports one T cell receptor beta chain. The record originates from a study of OX40 agonist ivuxolimab in advanced cancers. Overall study context: Age averaged around 59 years (range about 23 to 85), and 82.7% were male. One hepatocellular carcinoma and two cutaneous melanoma patients partially responded.

A history of autoimmune disease or systemic immunosuppression excluded patients. Looked up from germline, CDR1 is SGHDN and CDR2 is FVKESK. This CDR3 is 13 amino acids long. Trimming took off 7 bases at V and 5 bases at J, with 12 bases between the two ends. Method: immunoSEQ multiplex PCR; TCRdb's copy keeps in-frame clones and lacks some. Counted here are more than 55,000 clones, 70% to 80% occurring once; the ten biggest clones make up around 9.9%. The chain has TRBV14 and TRBJ1-3; D possibly corresponds to TRBD1 (5 bases). This sample comprised CD4+ or CD8+ T cells sorted from blood, obtained in a trial of the OX40 agonist ivuxolimab. The source is an adult with an advanced solid tumor such as melanoma, head and neck, liver or kidney cancer. CDR3 nucleotides: TGTGCCAGCACCCAGGGCCCGCGAAACACCATATATTTT. Its translation is CASTQGPRNTIYF.